Reported below is one TCR beta chain. The target antigen is unknown. The record originates from a study of Ad26.COV2.S vaccination and SARS-CoV-2 variants. Overall study: Ad26.COV2.S was injected intramuscularly once or twice, 56 days apart. Overall study findings and caveats: People who got the vaccine had more spike-specific TCR breadth than people who got placebo.

V gave up 7 bases and J gave up 0 bases; unmatched junction bases: 7. Germline V lookup: CDR1 MNHEY, CDR2 SMNVEV (reference sequence). The length of the CDR3 is 15 residues. Sequencing used immunoSEQ multiplex PCR; TCRdb keeps in-frame clones, though not all of them. This table has roughly 400,000 clones, about 90% appearing once. Treatment given: some 20 received Ad26.COV2.S at low or high dose, single or two shots; several received placebo; per-sample allocation not given. Vaccine and placebo recipients were sampled on day 63 after the first injection. The vaccine delivered Wuhan-strain SARS-CoV-2 spike through an Ad26 vector.

The sample was peripheral blood, taken in a trial of Ad26.COV2.S vaccine versus placebo. The sequence came from a person between 18 and 60 years old who received the Ad26.COV2.S COVID-19 vaccine or a placebo. The chain combines TRBV27 with TRBJ2-7; 9 bases are a match to TRBD1. CDR3 residues: CASTLTGQGSYEQYF. CDR3 DNA: TGTGCCAGCACCCTGACGGGACAGGGCTCCTACGAGCAGTACTTC.